Listed here are 5 T cell receptor beta chains from one sample, sequenced in a study of blood T cell repertoires in COVID-19. The table came from immunoSEQ multiplex PCR; TCRdb's copy has only in-frame clones and leaves some out. The data show about 370,000 clones, roughly nine tenths seen once. Specimen: peripheral blood. These receptors originate from a woman aged 25-40 years with COVID-19, enrolled during active disease.

This rearrangement joins TRBV5-5 to TRBJ2-7; 12 nucleotides agree with TRBD2. This CDR3 spans 15 amino acids. V lost 3 bases, J lost 2 bases, and 3 bases stayed unmatched. From germline, CDR1 is SGHKS and CDR2 YYEKEE (reference sequence). The CDR3 DNA sequence: TGTGCCAGCAGCTCCCTAGCGGGGGGGCCCTACGAGCAGTACTTC. Translation gives CASSSLAGGPYEQYF.

The chain couples TRBV3-1 (or the pseudogene TRBV3-2) to TRBJ2-2; D is perhaps TRBD2 (6 bases). Germline V CDR1 and CDR2: LGHDT, YNNKEL (reference sequence). This CDR3 contains 16 residues. V dropped 4 bases and J dropped 1 base, with 13 bases sitting between them. DNA for the CDR3: TGTGCCAGCAGCCTAGGTGCAGCGGGGAACACCGGGGAGCTGTTTTTT. It specifies CASSLGAAGNTGELFF.

This clone came up many times. The chain is built from TRBV18 and TRBJ2-2, with TRBD2 as a possible D gene (5 bases). Germline V gives CDR1 KGHSH, CDR2 LQKENI. This CDR3 is 17 amino acids long. V dropped 0 bases and J dropped 5 bases, with 16 bases sitting between them. The CDR3 bases are TGTGCCAGCTCACCACCGGGTGTCCCGAGAGGGACCGGGGAGCTGTTTTTT. It translates to CASSPPGVPRGTGELFF.

The V and J genes are TRBV6-5 and TRBJ1-5; 9 bases line up with TRBD1. CDR3 size: 15 residues. Trimming cost V 7 bases and J 3 bases; bases outside gene matches: 7. Germline V gene sequence: CDR1 MNHEY, CDR2 SVGAGI. In DNA, the CDR3 is TGTGCCAGCAATTCTGGACAGGGGATCAATCAGCCCCAGCATTTT. It codes for CASNSGQGINQPQHF.

This chain connects TRBV19 to TRBJ2-7; 10 nucleotides agree with TRBD1. Germline V gene data show CDR1 as LNHDA and CDR2 as SQIVND (reference sequence). J lost 4 bases, V lost 3 bases, and 6 bases had no gene match. The CDR3 consists of 15 residues. In DNA, the CDR3 is TGTGCCAGTAGTATCGGGACAGGGGCCGGGTACGAGCAGTACGTC. Its protein is CASSIGTGAGYEQYV.